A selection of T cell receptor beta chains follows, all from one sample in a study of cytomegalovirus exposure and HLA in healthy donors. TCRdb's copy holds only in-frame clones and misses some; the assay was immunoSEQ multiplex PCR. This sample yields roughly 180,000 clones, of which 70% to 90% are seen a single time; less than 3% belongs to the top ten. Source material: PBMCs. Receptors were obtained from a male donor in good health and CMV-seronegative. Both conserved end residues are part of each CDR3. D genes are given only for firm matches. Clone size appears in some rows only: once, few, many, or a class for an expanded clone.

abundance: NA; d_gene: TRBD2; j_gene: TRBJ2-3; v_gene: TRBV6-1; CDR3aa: CASSETTSGWVF; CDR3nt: TGTGCCAGCAGTGAAACGACTAGCGGGTGGGTTTTT
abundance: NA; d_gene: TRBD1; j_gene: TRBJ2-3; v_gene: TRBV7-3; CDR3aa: CASSPLPSTGSSTDTQYF; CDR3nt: TGTGCCAGCAGTCCCCTCCCTTCGACAGGGAGTAGCACAGATACGCAGTATTTT
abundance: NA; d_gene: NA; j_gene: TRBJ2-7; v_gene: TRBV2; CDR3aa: CASSTEGGGSYEQYF; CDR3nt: TGTGCCAGCAGCACTGAGGGCGGAGGCTCCTACGAGCAGTACTTC
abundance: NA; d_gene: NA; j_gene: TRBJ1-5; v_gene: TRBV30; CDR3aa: CAWSQGNQPQHF; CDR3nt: TGTGCCTGGAGCCAGGGCAATCAGCCCCAGCATTTT
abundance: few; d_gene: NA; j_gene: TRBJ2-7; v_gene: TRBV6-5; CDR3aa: CASRTGYEQYF; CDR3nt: TGTGCCAGCAGGACAGGCTACGAGCAGTACTTC
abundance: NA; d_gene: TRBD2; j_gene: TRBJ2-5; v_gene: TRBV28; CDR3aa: CASGTSGGLETQYF; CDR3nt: TGTGCCTCAGGGACTAGCGGGGGCCTAGAGACCCAGTACTTC
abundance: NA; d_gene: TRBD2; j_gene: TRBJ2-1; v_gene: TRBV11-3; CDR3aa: CASSPTSGLDNEQFF; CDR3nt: TGTGCCAGCAGCCCAACTAGCGGGTTGGACAATGAGCAGTTCTTC
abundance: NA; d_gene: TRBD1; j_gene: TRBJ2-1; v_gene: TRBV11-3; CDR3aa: CASSLGTGGEVPYNEQFF; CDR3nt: TGTGCCAGCAGCTTAGGGACAGGGGGCGAGGTCCCCTACAATGAGCAGTTCTTC
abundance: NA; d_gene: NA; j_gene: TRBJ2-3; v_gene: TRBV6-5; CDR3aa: CASSSQTDTQYF; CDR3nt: TGTGCCAGCAGTTCTCAGACAGATACGCAGTATTTT
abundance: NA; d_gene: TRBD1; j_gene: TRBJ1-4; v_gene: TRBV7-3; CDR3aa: CASSSGTGHPNEKLFF; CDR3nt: TGTGCCAGCAGCTCCGGGACAGGGCATCCTAATGAAAAACTGTTTTTT
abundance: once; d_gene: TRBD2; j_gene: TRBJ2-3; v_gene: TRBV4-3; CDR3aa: CASSQELAGGLDTQYF; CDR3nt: TGCGCCAGCAGCCAAGAATTGGCGGGGGGGTTGGATACGCAGTATTTT
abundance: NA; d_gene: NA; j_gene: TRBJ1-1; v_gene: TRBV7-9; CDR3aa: CASSWNPQGNTEAFF; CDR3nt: TGTGCCAGCAGCTGGAACCCCCAGGGCAACACTGAAGCTTTCTTT
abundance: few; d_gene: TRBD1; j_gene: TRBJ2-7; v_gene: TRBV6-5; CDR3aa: CASRPFLDRVYEQYF; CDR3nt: TGTGCCAGCAGACCTTTCTTGGACAGGGTTTACGAGCAGTACTTC
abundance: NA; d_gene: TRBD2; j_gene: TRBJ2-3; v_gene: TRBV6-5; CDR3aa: CATLAGTEYTQYF; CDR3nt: TGTGCCACCCTAGCGGGAACTGAATATACGCAGTATTTT
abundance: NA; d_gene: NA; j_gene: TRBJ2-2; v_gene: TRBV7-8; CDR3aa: CASSFGGSLTTGELFF; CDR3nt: TGTGCCAGCAGCTTCGGCGGCTCTCTTACAACCGGGGAGCTGTTTTTT
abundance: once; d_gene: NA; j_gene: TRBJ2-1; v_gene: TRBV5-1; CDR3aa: CASSEKNEQFF; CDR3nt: TGCGCCAGCAGCGAGAAAAATGAGCAGTTCTTC
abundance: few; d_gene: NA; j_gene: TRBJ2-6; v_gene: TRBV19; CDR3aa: CASSMGSSGANVLTF; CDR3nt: TGTGCCAGTAGTATGGGCAGCTCTGGGGCCAACGTCCTGACTTTC
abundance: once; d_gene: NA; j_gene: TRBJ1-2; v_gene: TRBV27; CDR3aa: CASRSAGPLYGYPF; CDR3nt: TGTGCCAGCAGAAGTGCGGGGCCCCTTTATGGCTACCCCTTC
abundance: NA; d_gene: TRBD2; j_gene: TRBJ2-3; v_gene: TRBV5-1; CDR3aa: CASRRISGSDSDTQYF; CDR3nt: TGCGCCAGCAGGCGGATCAGCGGGAGTGATTCGGATACGCAGTATTTT
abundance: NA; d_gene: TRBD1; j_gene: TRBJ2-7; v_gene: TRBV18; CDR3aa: CASSPGQGFHEQYF; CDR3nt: TGTGCCAGCTCACCCGGACAGGGGTTCCACGAGCAGTACTTC
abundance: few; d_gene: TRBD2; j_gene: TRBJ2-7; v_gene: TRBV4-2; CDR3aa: CASSQLTSEQEEQYF; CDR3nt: TGTGCCAGCAGCCAATTAACTAGCGAACAGGAGGAGCAGTACTTC
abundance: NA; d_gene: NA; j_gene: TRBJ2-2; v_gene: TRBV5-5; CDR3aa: CASSWWIGAENTGELFF; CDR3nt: TGTGCCAGCAGCTGGTGGATTGGGGCGGAGAACACCGGGGAGCTGTTTTTT
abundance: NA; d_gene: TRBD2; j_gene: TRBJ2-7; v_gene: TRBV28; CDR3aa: CASSRTGLAGDYEQYF; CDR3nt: TGTGCCAGCAGTCGAACTGGACTAGCGGGAGACTACGAGCAGTACTTC
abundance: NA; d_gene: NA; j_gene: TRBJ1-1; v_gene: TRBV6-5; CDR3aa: CASSYAGRNTEAFF; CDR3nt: TGTGCCAGCAGTTACGCAGGGCGGAACACTGAAGCTTTCTTT
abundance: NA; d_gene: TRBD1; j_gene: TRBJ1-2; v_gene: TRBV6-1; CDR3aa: CASSEAASGQGWYGYTF; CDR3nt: TGTGCCAGCAGTGAAGCGGCCTCGGGACAGGGTTGGTATGGCTACACCTTC